These 12 T cell receptor beta chains share one sample of origin, sequenced in a study of blood T cells in healthy people across ages. A sample-barcoded 5' primer and a J-beta primer mix were used in a second PCR of roughly 6 to 11 cycles. TCRdb called the 5' RACE reads again in MiXCR, with one record for every CDR3 protein. The data contain about 730,000 distinct CDR3 sequences, roughly 43% of them singletons. What was sequenced was blood. The receptors derive from a woman aged 55-70 years in good health.

The chain employs TRBV7-3 and TRBJ1-2; 7 bases align to TRBD1. The V gene end was trimmed by 5 bases and the J gene end by 6 bases; junction bases not matched to a gene: 6. Per the germline V gene, CDR1 is SGHTA and CDR2 is FQGTGA. This CDR3 has 13 amino acids. This CDR3 is CASSTGAGHGYTF. The CDR3 nucleotides are TGTGCCAGCAGCACAGGGGCAGGACATGGCTACACCTTC.

This clonotype showed up just a few times. The chain carries TRBV6-2 or TRBV6-3 and TRBJ2-3; 9 bases are shared with TRBD2. The ends lost 3 bases at V and 3 bases at J; junction bases unmatched: 4. Germline lookup yields CDR1 MNHEY and CDR2 SVGEGT. The CDR3 is made up of 15 amino acids. The CDR3 sequence: CASSYGGGVTDTQYF. CDR3 in DNA: TGTGCCAGCAGTTATGGCGGGGGGGTTACAGATACGCAGTATTTT.

This clonotype turned up a few times. This chain links TRBV29-1 with TRBJ2-1; 7 bases align to TRBD2. V dropped 4 bases and J dropped 4; count of bases not matched to a gene: 7. Germline assignment: CDR1 SQVTM and CDR2 ANQGSEA. This CDR3 has 14 amino acids. CDR3 protein: CSVALSGEYNEQFF. The CDR3 DNA is TGCAGCGTTGCCCTAAGCGGGGAGTACAATGAGCAGTTCTTC.

V and J are TRBV9 and TRBJ1-4, with no clear D. CDR1 is SGDLS, CDR2 YYNGEE, per germline. V was pared by 2 bases and J by 2 bases, with 7 bases between. The CDR3 is made up of 14 amino acids. The CDR3 spells CASSVGGTNEKLFF. The CDR3 nucleotides are TGTGCCAGCAGCGTTGGAGGGACTAATGAAAAACTGTTTTTT.

This chain's CDR3 is CASSSKSPPNGYTF. The CDR3 DNA is TGTGCCAGCAGTTCGAAATCCCCGCCCAATGGCTACACCTTC. V gene TRBV27 combines with J gene TRBJ1-2; D is unresolved. The CDR3 is 14 residues long. The ends were cut back, 4 bases at V and 6 bases at J, with 15 bases in the middle. The germline V gene encodes CDR1 MNHEY and CDR2 SMNVEV (reference sequence).

This chain connects TRBV3-1 to TRBJ2-1; 14 bases line up with TRBD2. Per the germline V gene, CDR1 is LGHDT and CDR2 is YNNKEL (reference sequence). There are 16 residues in the CDR3. Trimming removed 7 bases from V and 1 base from J; junction bases left unmatched: 3. The CDR3 DNA follows: TGTGCCAGCATGACTAGCGGGGGGGCGTCCTACAATGAGCAGTTCTTC. Amino acid sequence: CASMTSGGASYNEQFF.

This clonotype was observed a few times. The chain employs TRBV12-3 or TRBV12-4 and TRBJ1-5; 7 bases agree with TRBD1. V was pared by 5 bases and J by 3 bases, with 4 bases of the junction left unmatched. CDR3 length: 14 residues. The CDR3 here is CASSNDRANQPQHF. In DNA, the CDR3 is TGTGCCAGCAGTAACGACAGGGCCAATCAGCCCCAGCATTTT.

Only a few counts were recorded for this clonotype. This chain uses TRBV10-3 with TRBJ2-5, with 10 bases matching TRBD2. The J call is doubtful: the DNA matches TRBJ2-7 better. The CDR3 has 16 residues. Germline lookup yields CDR1 ENHRY and CDR2 SYGVKD. CDR3 protein: CAISEPGASGGSEQYF. For the CDR3, the DNA is TGTGCCATCAGTGAACCCGGGGCTAGCGGGGGATCCGAGCAGTACTTC.

This clonotype turned up a few times. The CDR3 region has the DNA TGTGCCATCAGAAGTGCGTCCGGGGACACTGAAGCTTTCTTT. Translation gives CAIRSASGDTEAFF. The chain has TRBV10-3 and TRBJ1-1; D uncertain. The ends were cut back, 6 bases at V and 3 bases at J, with 14 bases in the middle. The CDR3 sequence is 14 residues long. Germline V gene sequence: CDR1 ENHRY, CDR2 SYGVKD.

This clonotype has a count of ten or more. This rearrangement joins TRBV4-2 to TRBJ1-2; D is possibly TRBD1 (5 bases). The CDR3 covers 15 residues. Germline V gene sequence: CDR1 LGHNA, CDR2 YNFKEQ. The ends were cut back, 0 bases at V and 6 bases at J, with 14 bases in the middle. The CDR3 loop reads CASSQEGAGDDGYTF. The DNA for the CDR3 is TGTGCCAGCAGCCAAGAGGGTGCGGGGGACGATGGCTACACCTTC.

This clonotype was counted between two and nine times. This chain uses TRBV6-2 or TRBV6-3 with TRBJ2-5; 11 bases are shared with TRBD2. V shed 2 bases and J 0 bases; nucleotides not matched to a gene: 8. The CDR3 spans 18 residues. Germline-derived CDR1 and CDR2 are MNHEY and SVGEGT. DNA of the CDR3: TGTGCCAGCAGTTACCTGCCCGGGACTAGCGGAAACCAAGAGACCCAGTACTTC. Its translation: CASSYLPGTSGNQETQYF.

The V and J genes are TRBV7-9 and TRBJ2-7; 7 nucleotides agree with TRBD1. With V trimmed by 1 base and J by 11 bases, 2 bases remained unmatched. Per germline, CDR1 SEHNR and CDR2 FQNEAQ (reference sequence). This CDR3 is built from 11 residues. This CDR3 reads CASSLGGTEYF. The CDR3 region has the DNA TGTGCCAGCAGCTTAGGGGGGACAGAGTACTTC.